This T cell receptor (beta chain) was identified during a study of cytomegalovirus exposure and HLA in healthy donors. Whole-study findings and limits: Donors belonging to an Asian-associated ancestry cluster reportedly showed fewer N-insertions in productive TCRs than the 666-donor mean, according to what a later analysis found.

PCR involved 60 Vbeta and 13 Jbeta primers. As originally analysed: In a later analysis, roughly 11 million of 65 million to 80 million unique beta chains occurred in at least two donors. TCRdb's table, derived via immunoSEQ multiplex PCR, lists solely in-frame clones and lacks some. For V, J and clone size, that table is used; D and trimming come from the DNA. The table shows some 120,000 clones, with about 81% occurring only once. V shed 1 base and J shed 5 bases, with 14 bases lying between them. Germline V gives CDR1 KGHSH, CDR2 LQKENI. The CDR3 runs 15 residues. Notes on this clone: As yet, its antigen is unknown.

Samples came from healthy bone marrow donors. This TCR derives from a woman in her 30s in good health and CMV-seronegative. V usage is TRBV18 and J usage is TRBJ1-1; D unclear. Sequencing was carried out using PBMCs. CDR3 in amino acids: CASSPQKNSGTEAFF. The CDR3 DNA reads TGTGCCAGCTCACCACAAAAAAATAGCGGGACTGAAGCTTTCTTT.